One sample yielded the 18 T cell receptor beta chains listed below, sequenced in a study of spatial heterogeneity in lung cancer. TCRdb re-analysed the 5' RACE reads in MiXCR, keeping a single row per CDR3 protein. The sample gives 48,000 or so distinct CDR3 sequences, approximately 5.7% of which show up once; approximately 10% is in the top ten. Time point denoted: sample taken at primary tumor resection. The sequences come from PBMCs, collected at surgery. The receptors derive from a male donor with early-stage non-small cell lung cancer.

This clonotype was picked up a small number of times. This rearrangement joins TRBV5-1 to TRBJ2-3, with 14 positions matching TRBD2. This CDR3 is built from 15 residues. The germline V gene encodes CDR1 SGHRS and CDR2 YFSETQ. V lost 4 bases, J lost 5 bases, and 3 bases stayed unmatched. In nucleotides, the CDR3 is TGCGCCAGCAGCGCGACTAGCGGGAGGGTAGATACGCAGTATTTT. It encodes CASSATSGRVDTQYF.

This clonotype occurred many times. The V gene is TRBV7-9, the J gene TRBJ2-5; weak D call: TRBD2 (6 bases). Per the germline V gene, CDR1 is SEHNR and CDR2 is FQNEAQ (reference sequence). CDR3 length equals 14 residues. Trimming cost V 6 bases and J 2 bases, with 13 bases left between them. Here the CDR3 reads CASRGDSWQETQYF. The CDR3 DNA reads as TGTGCCAGCAGGGGGGACTCCTGGCAAGAGACCCAGTACTTC.

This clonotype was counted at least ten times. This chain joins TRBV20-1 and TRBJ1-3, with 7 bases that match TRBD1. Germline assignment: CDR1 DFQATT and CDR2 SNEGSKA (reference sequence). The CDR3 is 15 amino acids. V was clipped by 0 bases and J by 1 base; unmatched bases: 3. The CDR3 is CSARDRQGSGNTIYF. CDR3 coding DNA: TGCAGTGCTAGAGATCGACAGGGTTCTGGAAACACCATATATTTT.

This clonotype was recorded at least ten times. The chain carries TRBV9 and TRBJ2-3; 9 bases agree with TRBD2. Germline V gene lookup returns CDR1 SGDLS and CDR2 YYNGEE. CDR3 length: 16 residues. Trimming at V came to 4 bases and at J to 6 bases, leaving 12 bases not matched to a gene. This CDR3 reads CASSPGLLAGGDTQYF. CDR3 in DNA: TGTGCCAGCAGCCCCGGCTTACTAGCGGGCGGGGATACGCAGTATTTT. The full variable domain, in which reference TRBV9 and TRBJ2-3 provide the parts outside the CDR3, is DSGVTQTPKHLITATGQRVTLRCSPRSGDLSVYWYQQSLDQGLQFLIQYYNGEERAKGNILERFSAQQFPDLHSELNLSSLELGDSALYFCASSPGLLAGGDTQYFGPGTRLTVL.

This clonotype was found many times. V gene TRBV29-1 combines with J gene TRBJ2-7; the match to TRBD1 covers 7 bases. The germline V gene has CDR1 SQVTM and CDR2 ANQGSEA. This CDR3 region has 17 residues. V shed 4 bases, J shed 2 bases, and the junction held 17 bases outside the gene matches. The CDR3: CSVVGTEPTARTYEQYF. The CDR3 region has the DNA TGCAGCGTTGTGGGGACAGAACCTACCGCACGTACCTACGAGCAGTACTTC.

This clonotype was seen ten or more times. CDR3 nucleotide sequence: TGTGCCACCGCCAGGGGCGGGAGCTCCTATAATTCACCCCTCCACTTT. Translation gives CATARGGSSYNSPLHF. This chain uses TRBV25-1 with TRBJ1-6; tentatively, D is TRBD1 (6 bases). CDR1 and CDR2 (germline): MGHDK, SYGVNS. The CDR3 consists of 16 residues. V was clipped by 10 bases and J by 0 bases, with 16 bases between them.

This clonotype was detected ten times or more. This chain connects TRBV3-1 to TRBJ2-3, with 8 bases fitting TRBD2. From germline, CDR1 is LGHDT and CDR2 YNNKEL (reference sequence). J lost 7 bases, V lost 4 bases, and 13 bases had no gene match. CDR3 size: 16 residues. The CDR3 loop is CASSPHVVAGMNTQYF. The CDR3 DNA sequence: TGTGCCAGCAGCCCTCATGTGGTAGCGGGAATGAATACGCAGTATTTT.

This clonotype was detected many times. CDR3 DNA: TGTGCCAGCAGCCCCGGGACTAGCGTAAACATTCAGTACTTC. It specifies CASSPGTSVNIQYF. The chain recombines TRBV7-2 with TRBJ2-4; 10 bases line up with TRBD2. In germline, CDR1 is SGHTA, CDR2 FQGNSA. The CDR3 is 14 residues long. Losses at the gene ends were 5 bases for V and 6 bases for J; bases not matched to a gene: 4.

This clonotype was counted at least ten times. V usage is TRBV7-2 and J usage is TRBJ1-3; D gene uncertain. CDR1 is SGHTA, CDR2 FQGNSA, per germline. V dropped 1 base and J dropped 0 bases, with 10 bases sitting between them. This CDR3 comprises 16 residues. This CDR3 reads CASSLDLLGSGNTIYF. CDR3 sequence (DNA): TGTGCCAGCAGCTTAGATTTGCTGGGCTCTGGAAACACCATATATTTT.

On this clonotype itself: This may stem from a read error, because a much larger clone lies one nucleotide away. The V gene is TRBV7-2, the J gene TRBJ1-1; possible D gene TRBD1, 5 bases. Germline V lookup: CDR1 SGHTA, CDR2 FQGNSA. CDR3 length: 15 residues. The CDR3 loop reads CVSSLGAVGQTEAFF. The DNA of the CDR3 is TGTGTCAGCAGCTTAGGGGCAGTCGGTCAGACTGAAGCTTTCTTT.

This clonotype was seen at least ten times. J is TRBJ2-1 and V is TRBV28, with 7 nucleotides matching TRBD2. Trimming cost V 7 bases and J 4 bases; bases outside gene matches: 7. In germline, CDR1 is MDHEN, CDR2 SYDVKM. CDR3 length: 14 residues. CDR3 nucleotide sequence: TGTGCCAGCATAACTAGCGATTTATACAATGAGCAGTTCTTC. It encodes CASITSDLYNEQFF.

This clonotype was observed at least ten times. This CDR3 is CASSLWDMADDEQFF. CDR3 bases: TGTGCCAGCAGCTTATGGGACATGGCAGACGATGAGCAGTTCTTC. The chain employs TRBV11-2 and TRBJ2-1, with TRBD1 as a possible D gene (6 bases). V was cut by 2 bases and J by 8 bases, with 16 bases left in between. The CDR3 is made up of 15 amino acids. The germline V gene has CDR1 SGHAT and CDR2 FQNNGV.

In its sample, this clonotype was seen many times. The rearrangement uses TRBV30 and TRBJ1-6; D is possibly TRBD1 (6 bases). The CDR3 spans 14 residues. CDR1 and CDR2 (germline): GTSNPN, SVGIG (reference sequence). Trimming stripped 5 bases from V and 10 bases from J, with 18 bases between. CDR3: CAWDGLGGESPLHF. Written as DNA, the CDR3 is TGTGCCTGGGACGGCCTAGGGGGAGAGTCACCCCTCCACTTT.

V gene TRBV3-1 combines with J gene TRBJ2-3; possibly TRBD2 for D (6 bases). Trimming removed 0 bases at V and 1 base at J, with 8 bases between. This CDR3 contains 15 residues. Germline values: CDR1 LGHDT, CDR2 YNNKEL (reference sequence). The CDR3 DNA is TGTGCCAGCAGCCAAGACCAGCGGGGCACAGATACGCAGTATTTT. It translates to CASSQDQRGTDTQYF.

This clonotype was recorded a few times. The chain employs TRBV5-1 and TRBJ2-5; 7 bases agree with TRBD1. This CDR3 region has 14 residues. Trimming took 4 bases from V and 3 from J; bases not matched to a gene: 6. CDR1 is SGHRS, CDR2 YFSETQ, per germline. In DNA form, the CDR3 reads TGCGCCAGCAGCCAAGGACAGGTTAAAGAGACCCAGTACTTC. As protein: CASSQGQVKETQYF. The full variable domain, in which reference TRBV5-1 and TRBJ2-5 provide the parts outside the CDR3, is KAGVTQTPRYLIKTRGQQVTLSCSPISGHRSVSWYQQTPGQGLQFLFEYFSETQRNKGNFPGRFSGRQFSNSRSEMNVSTLELGDSALYLCASSQGQVKETQYFGPGTRLLVL.

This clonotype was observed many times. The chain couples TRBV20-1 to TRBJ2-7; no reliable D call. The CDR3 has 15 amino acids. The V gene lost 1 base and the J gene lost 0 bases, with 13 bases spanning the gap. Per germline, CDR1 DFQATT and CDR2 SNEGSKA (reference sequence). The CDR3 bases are TGCAGTGCTAGAGGCTTTGGCCGTAGCTCCTACGAGCAGTACTTC. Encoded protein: CSARGFGRSSYEQYF.

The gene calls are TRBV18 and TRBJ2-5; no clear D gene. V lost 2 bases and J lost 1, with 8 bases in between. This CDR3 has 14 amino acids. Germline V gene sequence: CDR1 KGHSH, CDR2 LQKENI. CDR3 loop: CASSPSASQETQYF. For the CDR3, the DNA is TGTGCCAGCTCACCATCTGCTAGCCAAGAGACCCAGTACTTC.

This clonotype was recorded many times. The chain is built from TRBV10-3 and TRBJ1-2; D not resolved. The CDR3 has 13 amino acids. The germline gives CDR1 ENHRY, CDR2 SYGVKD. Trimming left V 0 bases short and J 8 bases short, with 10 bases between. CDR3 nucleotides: TGTGCCATCAGTGAGTCGAAAAGGGAAGGCTACACCTTC. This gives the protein CAISESKREGYTF.